A single sample gave rise to the 28 T cell receptor beta chains below, sequenced in a study of human T cells and chemical hapten exposure. Each CDR3 protein is one row after TCRdb ran MiXCR on the RACE reads. The data show 75,000 to 95,000 distinct CDR3 sequences, with more than 9.5% seen just once and less than 2.5% held by the top ten. Time point defined: patch test 2, 6 weeks after DPC sensitization. Treatment here: therapeutic diphenylcyclopropenone sensitization with weekly scalp DPC. The sequencing used whole blood, collected in connection with sensitization to the hapten diphenylcyclopropenone (DPC). The source of these receptors is a man aged 40-50 years with alopecia areata. Some clones in this sample may be carry-over from other donors' samples.

This clonotype was counted a few times. The chain carries TRBV29-1 and TRBJ2-5; 12 bases agree with TRBD2. CDR3 size: 12 residues. Unmatched junction bases numbered 1, after V lost 6 bases and J lost 5 bases. Germline V gene data show CDR1 as SQVTM and CDR2 as ANQGSEA. The CDR3 region has the DNA TGCAGCGTCACTAGCGGGAGGGAGACCCAGTACTTC. As protein: CSVTSGRETQYF.

This clonotype has just a few counts. V usage is TRBV7-3 and J usage is TRBJ2-6, with 7 bases lining up with TRBD2. This CDR3 is built from 17 residues. The germline V gene encodes CDR1 SGHTA and CDR2 FQGTGA. The junction had 7 bases not matched to a gene; V was cut back by 4 bases and J by 1 base. CDR3 DNA sequence: TGTGCCAGCAGCTCCCGTAATAGCGGGTCTGGGGCCAACGTCCTGACTTTC. It specifies CASSSRNSGSGANVLTF. Using reference TRBV7-3 and TRBJ2-6 for the parts outside the CDR3, the full variable domain is GAGVSQTPSNKVTEKGKYVELRCDPISGHTALYWYRQSLGQGPEFLIYFQGTGAADDSGLPNDRFFAVRPEGSVSTLKIQRTERGDSAVYLCASSSRNSGSGANVLTFGAGSRLTVL.

This clonotype was seen many times. J is TRBJ1-5 and V is TRBV21-1; the DNA was not used to check the table's D call, TRBD1. TRBV21-1 is a pseudogene segment. This CDR3 spans 17 amino acids. The DNA for the CDR3 is TGTGCCAGCAGCTCCAGACTGGGGGGGACGGACGATCAGCCCCAGCATTTT. It yields the protein CASSSRLGGTDDQPQHF.

There are a few counts of this clonotype. The rearrangement links TRBV5-6 to TRBJ2-1; D not certain. This CDR3 is built from 12 residues. V gave up 5 bases and J gave up 5 bases, with 8 bases separating them. Germline V gives CDR1 SGHDT, CDR2 YYEEEE. CDR3 DNA sequence: TGTGCCAGCAGTCCAGGTGACAATGAGCAGTTCTTC. It is translated as CASSPGDNEQFF.

J is TRBJ1-4 and V is TRBV27; 10 positions match TRBD1. The length of the CDR3 is 15 residues. V trimming: 4 bases; J trimming: 3 bases; junction bases outside the gene matches: 2. Germline V gene lookup returns CDR1 MNHEY and CDR2 SMNVEV (reference sequence). CDR3 DNA sequence: TGTGCCAGCAGTTCGACAGGGGGCCCTAATGAAAAACTGTTTTTT. Protein sequence: CASSSTGGPNEKLFF.

This chain links TRBV7-2 with TRBJ2-5; a weak D match, TRBD2 (5 bases). Germline CDR1 reads SGHTA; CDR2 reads FQGNSA. The CDR3 runs 14 residues. V was cut by 5 bases and J by 2 bases, with 12 bases left in between. For the CDR3, the DNA is TGTGCCAGCAGCCTCACATTAGCGCAAGAGACCCAGTACTTC. Its protein product is CASSLTLAQETQYF. The full variable domain, completed using reference TRBV7-2 and TRBJ2-5, is GAGVSQSPSNKVTEKGKDVELRCDPISGHTALYWYRQSLGQGLEFLIYFQGNSAPDKSGLPSDRFSAERTGGSVSTLTIQRTQQEDSAVYLCASSLTLAQETQYFGPGTRLLVL.

This clonotype occurred a few times. The chain joins TRBV15 to TRBJ1-5, with D unresolved. The V end was cut by 0 bases, the J end by 2 bases, with 5 bases between. Germline V lookup: CDR1 LNHNV, CDR2 YYDKDF (reference sequence). This CDR3 region has 14 residues. CDR3 nucleotides: TGTGCCACCAGCAGAGATTCGGGCAATCAGCCCCAGCATTTT. It encodes CATSRDSGNQPQHF. Combining the CDR3 with reference TRBV15 and TRBJ1-5 gives the whole variable domain DAMVIQNPRYQVTQFGKPVTLSCSQTLNHNVMYWYQQKSSQAPKLLFHYYDKDFNNEADTPDNFQSRRPNTSFCFLDIRSPGLGDTAMYLCATSRDSGNQPQHFGDGTRLSIL.

The CDR3 DNA follows: TGTGCCAGCAGCTCTGGAAAGAGCGGGAGGGGATCGGGTAAGGACTACGAGCAGTACTTC. Translation: CASSSGKSGRGSGKDYEQYF. This chain links TRBV7-9 with TRBJ2-7; TRBD2 aligns across 10 bases. Germline CDR1 and CDR2: SEHNR and FQNEAQ (reference sequence). V dropped 4 bases and J dropped 3; count of bases not matched to a gene: 21. The CDR3 spans 20 residues.

In its sample, this clonotype was seen many times. The rearrangement uses TRBV6-2 or TRBV6-3 and TRBJ2-7; 7 bases line up with TRBD2. The length of the CDR3 is 13 residues. J lost 5 bases, V lost 4 bases, and 5 bases had no gene match. The V gene's germline CDR1 is MNHEY and CDR2 SVGEGT. The CDR3 nucleotides read TGTGCCAGCAGTTGGAGGAGCGGGAACGAGCAGTACTTC. As protein: CASSWRSGNEQYF.

This clonotype was observed a few times. The rearrangement joins TRBV20-1 to TRBJ2-3, with 10 bases identical to TRBD2. V shed 6 bases, J shed 5 bases, and the junction held 8 bases outside the gene matches. The CDR3 extends over 14 amino acids. The V gene's germline CDR1 is DFQATT and CDR2 SNEGSKA (reference sequence). DNA for the CDR3: TGCAGTGCCGGACTAGCGGTAGTGGGAGATACGCAGTATTTT. This sequence encodes CSAGLAVVGDTQYF.

This clonotype came up a few times. The V call is TRBV12-3 or TRBV12-4, the J call TRBJ1-1; D remains unclear. Trimming pared 3 bases from V and 4 bases from J, leaving 12 bases between. CDR3 length: 14 amino acids. The CDR3: CASSFPGRSTEAFF. Written as DNA, the CDR3 is TGTGCCAGCAGTTTCCCAGGTCGGAGCACTGAAGCTTTCTTT.

The chain is built from TRBV7-2 and TRBJ2-7; a weak D match, TRBD2 (6 bases). The CDR3 consists of 15 residues. V was shortened by 4 bases and J by 8 bases, with 21 bases between the two germline ends. Germline lookup yields CDR1 SGHTA and CDR2 FQGNSA. Written as DNA, the CDR3 is TGTGCCAGCAGCTCCGAGGACTCCGGGGGAAGCAAGCAGTACTTC. As protein: CASSSEDSGGSKQYF. Supplemented by reference TRBV7-2 and TRBJ2-7, the full variable domain reads GAGVSQSPSNKVTEKGKDVELRCDPISGHTALYWYRQSLGQGLEFLIYFQGNSAPDKSGLPSDRFSAERTGGSVSTLTIQRTQQEDSAVYLCASSSEDSGGSKQYFGPGTRLTVT.

This sequence joins TRBV10-3 and TRBJ1-1; 7 bases fit TRBD1. The V segment lost 3 bases and the J segment 0 bases; nucleotides outside the gene matches: 4. This CDR3 contains 15 residues. CDR1 is ENHRY, CDR2 SYGVKD, per germline. CDR3: CAISERQGLNTEAFF. The CDR3 DNA is TGTGCCATCAGTGAAAGACAGGGTTTGAACACTGAAGCTTTCTTT.

The J gene is TRBJ2-7, the V gene TRBV5-4; D is ambiguous. V was cut by 0 bases and J by 0 bases, with 7 bases left in between. The CDR3 has 14 residues. Germline lookup yields CDR1 SGHNT and CDR2 YYREEE (reference sequence). The CDR3 DNA follows: TGTGCCAGCAGCTTGGACGCCCACTCCTACGAGCAGTACTTC. It encodes CASSLDAHSYEQYF.

Ten or more counts support this clonotype. The CDR3, as DNA: TGCAGCGTCGGTCCTATGCCCGGGACTAGCGGGAGGCATGAGCAGTTCTTC. Translated, it gives CSVGPMPGTSGRHEQFF. The gene calls are TRBV29-1 and TRBJ2-1, with TRBD2 matching over 15 bases. This CDR3 region has 17 residues. V lost 6 bases, J lost 8 bases, and 14 bases stayed unmatched. Germline V gene data show CDR1 as SQVTM and CDR2 as ANQGSEA.

This clonotype was counted many times. The chain employs TRBV10-2 and TRBJ1-5, with 9 bases aligning to TRBD1. The CDR3 has 15 residues. Germline CDR1 is WSHSY and CDR2 is SAAADI. Trimming removed 2 bases from V and 2 bases from J; junction bases left unmatched: 1. CDR3 protein: CASSERTGGNQPQHF. DNA for the CDR3: TGCGCCAGCAGTGAGAGGACAGGGGGCAATCAGCCCCAGCATTTT.

This clonotype was observed many times. CDR3 sequence reads: CASSLLTDSPEDTEAFF. Here the CDR3 DNA reads TGTGCCAGCAGTTTGCTTACGGACAGTCCAGAGGACACTGAAGCTTTCTTT. This chain joins TRBV28 and TRBJ1-1; D perhaps matches TRBD1 (6 bases). The CDR3 covers 17 residues. Germline V lookup: CDR1 MDHEN, CDR2 SYDVKM. V was trimmed by 3 bases and J by 3 bases, leaving 20 bases between them. The variable domain in full, completed from reference TRBV28 and TRBJ1-1, reads DVKVTQSSRYLVKRTGEKVFLECVQDMDHENMFWYRQDPGLGLRLIYFSYDVKMKEKGDIPEGYSVSREKKERFSLILESASTNQTSMYLCASSLLTDSPEDTEAFFGQGTRLTVV.

There are a few counts of this clonotype. The CDR3 sequence: CSALNTGELFF. CDR3 DNA: TGCAGCGCTTTGAACACCGGGGAGCTGTTTTTT. V gene TRBV29-1 combines with J gene TRBJ2-2; D gene unclear. Trimming cost V 7 bases and J 1 base, with 4 bases left between them. The germline gives CDR1 SQVTM, CDR2 ANQGSEA. CDR3 size: 11 residues.

The genes are TRBV2 and TRBJ2-5; D uncertain. The CDR3 loop spans 15 amino acids. Germline V gene data show CDR1 as SNHLY and CDR2 as FYNNEI. V was pared by 3 bases and J by 4 bases, with 15 bases between. The CDR3 here is CASSDLGSARETQYF. CDR3 DNA sequence: TGTGCCAGCAGTGATTTAGGGTCAGCTCGAGAGACCCAGTACTTC.

This clonotype was counted a few times. The chain is built from TRBV5-1 and TRBJ2-7, with 14 bases that match TRBD2. Germline trimming cut 4 bases from V and 0 bases from J; bases unmatched to any gene: 6. The CDR3 has 17 amino acids. Germline CDR1 is SGHRS and CDR2 is YFSETQ. The CDR3 loop reads CASSGGLAGARSYEQYF. CDR3 in DNA: TGCGCCAGCAGCGGGGGACTAGCGGGGGCCCGCTCCTACGAGCAGTACTTC.

The chain links TRBV9 to TRBJ2-5; 7 nucleotides align to TRBD1. Looked up from germline, CDR1 is SGDLS and CDR2 is YYNGEE. The V segment lost 3 bases and the J segment 5 bases; nucleotides outside the gene matches: 13. The CDR3 is made up of 16 amino acids. CDR3 sequence: CASSAPDRERGETQYF. The CDR3 nucleotides read TGTGCCAGCAGCGCCCCCGACAGGGAGAGAGGGGAGACCCAGTACTTC.

As DNA, the CDR3 is TGCAGTGCTTTAGCGGGAGGGTCGTTTTACGAGCAGTACTTC. This sequence encodes CSALAGGSFYEQYF. The chain couples TRBV20-1 to TRBJ2-7; 11 bases align to TRBD2. CDR3 length equals 14 residues. The ends lost 5 bases at V and 4 bases at J; junction bases unmatched: 7. The germline gives CDR1 DFQATT, CDR2 SNEGSKA (reference sequence).

The chain employs TRBV11-2 and TRBJ2-7; D gene unclear. The CDR3 length is 11 residues. V lost 2 bases, J lost 6 bases, and 5 bases lay in between. Per the germline V gene, CDR1 is SGHAT and CDR2 is FQNNGV. The CDR3 coding sequence is TGTGCCAGCAGCTTATCCCCCGAGCAGTACTTC. It codes for CASSLSPEQYF.

On this clonotype itself: This may be a read error: a much more frequent sequence differs by one nucleotide. The chain employs TRBV12-3 or TRBV12-4 and TRBJ2-1; 9 bases line up with TRBD2. The CDR3 totals 16 residues. V lost 7 bases, J lost 5 bases, and 12 bases stayed unmatched. The CDR3 protein is CASIPPVASGNNEQFF. The DNA of the CDR3 is TGTGCCAGCATTCCTCCGGTGGCTAGCGGGAACAATGAGCAGTTCTTC.

This clonotype has a count of ten or more. The chain joins TRBV30 to TRBJ1-4; the match to TRBD1 covers 9 bases. Germline V lookup: CDR1 GTSNPN, CDR2 SVGIG (reference sequence). V trimming: 3 bases; J trimming: 8 bases; junction bases outside the gene matches: 7. The CDR3 extends over 14 amino acids. The CDR3 DNA reads as TGTGCCTGGAGCCCTGGGACAGGGAGAGAAAAACTGTTTTTT. This gives the protein CAWSPGTGREKLFF.

The chain recombines TRBV5-1 with TRBJ2-7; no firm D call. Germline CDR1 and CDR2: SGHRS and YFSETQ. This CDR3 is 14 amino acids long. With 2 bases removed from V and 2 bases from J, the gap between germline ends came to 11 bases. DNA of the CDR3: TGCGCCAGCAGCTTTGCGGTGGAGACCTACGAGCAGTACTTC. Translated, it gives CASSFAVETYEQYF.

At least ten counts were recorded for this clonotype. The chain combines TRBV6-2 or TRBV6-3 with TRBJ2-2; D unclear. The germline V gene has CDR1 MNHEY and CDR2 SVGEGT. Trimming left V 2 bases short and J 5 bases short, with 3 bases between. This CDR3 comprises 12 residues. DNA of the CDR3: TGTGCCAGCAGTTACGGGACCGGGGAGCTGTTTTTT. Protein sequence: CASSYGTGELFF.

This clonotype was counted a few times. The J gene is TRBJ2-1, the V gene TRBV20-1; D gene unclear. This CDR3 comprises 13 residues. In germline, CDR1 is DFQATT, CDR2 SNEGSKA (reference sequence). V lost 3 bases to trimming and J lost 0 bases, with 6 bases between them. The CDR3 DNA reads TGCAGTGCTAGGCAAGTCTCCTACAATGAGCAGTTCTTC. Translated, it gives CSARQVSYNEQFF.